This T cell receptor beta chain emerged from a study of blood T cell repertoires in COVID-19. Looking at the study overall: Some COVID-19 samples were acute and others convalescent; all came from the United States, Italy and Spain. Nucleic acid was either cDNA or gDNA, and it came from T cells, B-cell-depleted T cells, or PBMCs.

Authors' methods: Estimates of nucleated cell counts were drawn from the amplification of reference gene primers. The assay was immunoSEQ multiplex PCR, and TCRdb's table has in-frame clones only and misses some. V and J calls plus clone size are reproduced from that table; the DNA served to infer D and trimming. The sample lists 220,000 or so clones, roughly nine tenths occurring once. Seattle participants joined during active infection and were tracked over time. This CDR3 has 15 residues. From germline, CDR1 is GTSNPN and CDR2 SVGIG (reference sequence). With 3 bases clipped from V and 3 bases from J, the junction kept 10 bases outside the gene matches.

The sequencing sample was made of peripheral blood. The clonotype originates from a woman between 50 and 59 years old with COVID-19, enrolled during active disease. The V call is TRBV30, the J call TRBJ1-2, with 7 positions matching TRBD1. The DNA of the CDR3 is TGTGCCTGGAGGAAATTAACAGGGGCGGACTATGGCTACACCTTC. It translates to CAWRKLTGADYGYTF.